The 24 T cell receptor beta chains given below trace back to one sample, sequenced in a study of T cells in Graves' hyperthyroidism and ophthalmopathy. TCR beta CDR3 sequences were amplified from RNA transcripts. The primer set for the first-round RT-PCR of the TCR CDR3 was HTBI. MiXCR was run by TCRdb on the multiplex PCR reads, yielding one entry per CDR3 protein. The table records a few hundred thousand distinct CDR3 sequences, just over 45% of them present only once. The sequenced sample consisted of peripheral blood or thyroid tissue (not recorded which). Receptor source: a woman in her late teens or twenties with Graves' hyperthyroidism.

This clonotype has at least ten counts. V and J are TRBV27 and TRBJ1-1, with D perhaps matching TRBD1 (5 bases). The CDR3 loop spans 14 amino acids. V shed 6 bases and J shed 11 bases, with 22 bases lying between them. Germline values: CDR1 MNHEY, CDR2 SMNVEV (reference sequence). CDR3 amino acids: CASSLTRGGGDAFF. The DNA for the CDR3 is TGTGCCAGCAGCTTGACAAGGGGAGGAGGTGATGCTTTCTTT.

V is TRBV7-9 and J is TRBJ2-3, with 12 nucleotides matching TRBD2. V was pared by 6 bases and J by 2 bases, with 3 bases of the junction left unmatched. The germline V gene has CDR1 SEHNR and CDR2 FQNEAQ (reference sequence). The CDR3 is made up of 15 amino acids. The CDR3 here is CASSRTSGTTDTQYF. In DNA, the CDR3 is TGTGCCAGCAGTCGGACTAGCGGGACCACAGATACGCAGTATTTT.

To note about this clonotype: A read error may be the cause here, since a much bigger clone is one base away. V and J are TRBV29-1 and TRBJ1-3, with 7 bases aligning to TRBD1. CDR1 and CDR2 (germline): SQVTM, ANQGSEA. The CDR3 is made up of 15 amino acids. The CDR3 loop reads CGVEEQGRLGNTIYF. CDR3 nucleotides: TGCGGCGTTGAAGAACAGGGGAGGTTGGGAAACACCATATATTTT.

This clonotype was seen many times. The chain carries TRBV4-2 and TRBJ1-5, with 7 bases matching TRBD1. The CDR3 consists of 15 residues. Trimming removed 2 bases from V and 4 bases from J; junction bases left unmatched: 5. CDR1 and CDR2 (germline): LGHNA, YNFKEQ. In DNA, the CDR3 is TGTGCCAGCAGCCAAAGGACAGGCCCGAATCAGCCCCAGCATTTT. Its translation: CASSQRTGPNQPQHF.

This clonotype appeared many times. V is TRBV9 and J is TRBJ1-6, with D possibly TRBD1 on 6 matching bases. In germline, CDR1 is SGDLS, CDR2 YYNGEE. This CDR3 region has 13 residues. V shed 4 bases and J shed 8 bases, with 10 bases lying between them. The CDR3 coding sequence is TGTGCCAGCAGCTCCTCAGGGGATTCACCCCTCCACTTT. Its translation: CASSSSGDSPLHF.

The J gene is TRBJ1-1, the V gene TRBV20-1; D is unresolved. Trimming removed 0 bases at V and 6 bases at J, with 2 bases between. The CDR3 runs to 10 residues. The germline gives CDR1 DFQATT, CDR2 SNEGSKA (reference sequence). The CDR3: CSARDAEAFF. The CDR3 DNA reads as TGCAGTGCTAGAGATGCTGAAGCTTTCTTT.

In the case of this clonotype: This may stem from a read error, because a much larger clone lies one nucleotide away. As DNA, the CDR3 is TGCAGTGCTAGACTGGACAGGTCCTACGAGCAGTACTTC. It is translated as CSARLDRSYEQYF. This chain uses TRBV20-1 with TRBJ2-7, with 7 bases aligning to TRBD1. The CDR3 consists of 13 residues. CDR1 is DFQATT, CDR2 SNEGSKA, per germline (reference sequence). V was pared by 2 bases and J by 1 base, with 2 bases of the junction left unmatched.

The V gene is TRBV7-2, the J gene TRBJ2-5; TRBD2 matches 14 bases. This CDR3 spans 20 amino acids. V was clipped by 4 bases and J by 4 bases; unmatched bases: 17. Germline V gene data show CDR1 as SGHTA and CDR2 as FQGNSA. CDR3 sequence: CASSSGLAGATGEWIETQYF. For the CDR3, the DNA is TGTGCCAGCAGCTCGGGACTAGCGGGAGCCACCGGGGAATGGATAGAGACCCAGTACTTC. The entire variable domain, with the rest obtained from reference TRBV7-2 and TRBJ2-5, is as follows: GAGVSQSPSNKVTEKGKDVELRCDPISGHTALYWYRQSLGQGLEFLIYFQGNSAPDKSGLPSDRFSAERTGGSVSTLTIQRTQQEDSAVYLCASSSGLAGATGEWIETQYFGPGTRLLVL.

As to this clonotype: A much larger clonotype is one base distant, so this may be a read error. The J gene is TRBJ1-1, the V gene TRBV2; possible D gene TRBD1, 5 bases. The CDR3 runs 13 residues. Germline CDR1 reads SNHLY; CDR2 reads FYNNEI. CDR3 amino acids: CASSQGGVAEASF. DNA for the CDR3: TGTGCCAGCAGCCAAGGAGGGGTGGCTGAAGCTTCCTTT. Complete variable domain (other parts from reference TRBV2 and TRBJ1-1): EPEVTQTPSHQVTQMGQEVILRCVPISNHLYFYWYRQILGQKVEFLVSFYNNEISEKSEIFDDQFSVERPDGSNFTLKIRSTKLEDSAMYFCASSQGGVAEASFGQGTRLTVV.

This clonotype was recorded a few times. A much bigger clone sits one base away, suggesting this may be a read error. The V and J genes are TRBV15 and TRBJ2-2; 8 positions agree with TRBD2. V was pared by 3 bases and J by 3 bases, with 3 bases of the junction left unmatched. The germline V gene has CDR1 LNHNV and CDR2 YYDKDF (reference sequence). This CDR3 comprises 15 residues. CDR3 loop: CATSRNGGDTGELFF. DNA of the CDR3: TGTGCCACCAGCAGGAACGGGGGGGACACCGGGGAGCTGTTTTTT. Variable domain in full (rest from reference TRBV15 and TRBJ2-2): DAMVIQNPRYQVTQFGKPVTLSCSQTLNHNVMYWYQQKSSQAPKLLFHYYDKDFNNEADTPDNFQSRRPNTSFCFLDIRSPGLGDTAMYLCATSRNGGDTGELFFGEGSRLTVL.

This clonotype showed up many times. J is TRBJ2-7 and V is TRBV5-1, with D unclear. The CDR3 sequence is 14 residues long. The germline V gene encodes CDR1 SGHRS and CDR2 YFSETQ. Trimming shortened V by 2 bases and J by 0 bases, and 9 bases separated the two germline ends. Written as DNA, the CDR3 is TGCGCCAGCAGCTTCCTCCTAGGCTCCTACGAGCAGTACTTC. It encodes CASSFLLGSYEQYF.

The rearrangement uses TRBV29-1 and TRBJ2-2; no definite D call. The V end lost 1 base, the J end lost 7 bases, and 7 bases lay between the germline ends. Germline-derived CDR1 and CDR2 are SQVTM and ANQGSEA. CDR3 length equals 12 residues. The CDR3 coding sequence is TGCAGCGTTGAAGTGAACGTCGGGGAGCTGTTTTTT. This sequence encodes CSVEVNVGELFF.

This clonotype showed up many times. The rearrangement joins TRBV29-1 to TRBJ1-1, with D possibly TRBD1 on 6 matching bases. Germline V CDR1 and CDR2: SQVTM, ANQGSEA. With 4 bases removed from V and 4 bases from J, the gap between germline ends came to 10 bases. This CDR3 region has 12 residues. CDR3 sequence (DNA): TGCAGCGTTGGGACAGAGACCACTGAAGCTTTCTTT. This sequence encodes CSVGTETTEAFF.

This sequence joins TRBV7-8 and TRBJ2-5; D uncertain. Germline V CDR1 and CDR2: SGHVS, FQNEAQ. V gave up 1 base and J gave up 2 bases, with 11 bases separating them. This CDR3 is 15 amino acids long. The CDR3 region is CASSLEYREQETQYF. CDR3 coding DNA: TGTGCCAGCAGCTTAGAGTATCGCGAACAAGAGACCCAGTACTTC.

This clonotype has a handful of counts. The rearrangement joins TRBV5-4 to TRBJ2-7; possibly TRBD1 for D (5 bases). Per the germline V gene, CDR1 is SGHNT and CDR2 is YYREEE (reference sequence). The CDR3 runs to 15 residues. V dropped 1 base and J dropped 6 bases, with 17 bases sitting between them. DNA for the CDR3: TGTGCCAGCAGCTTGTTAGGGGCGCCGGGCTCCGAGCAGTACTTC. It encodes CASSLLGAPGSEQYF.

The chain couples TRBV2 to TRBJ2-2; the D gene could be TRBD1 or TRBD2 (5 bases each). The CDR3 totals 14 residues. V shed 5 bases and J shed 7 bases, with 14 bases lying between them. The germline CDR1 and CDR2 sequences are SNHLY and FYNNEI. The CDR3 region has the DNA TGTGCCAGCAGTTTATTTGGGACGGGCGGGGAGCTGTTTTTT. Amino acid sequence: CASSLFGTGGELFF.

A remark on this clonotype: Germline is not matched at one junction end, which may reflect a read error. The chain links TRBV6-1 to TRBJ2-7, with 11 bases fitting TRBD2. CDR1 MNHNS and CDR2 SASEGT come from the germline V gene. The CDR3 is 16 residues long. The CDR3 sequence: CAISEELAGGFNEQYF. The CDR3 coding sequence is TGTGCCATCAGTGAAGAGCTAGCGGGAGGTTTCAACGAGCAGTACTTC.

The gene calls are TRBV7-7 and TRBJ2-7; TRBD1 matches at 7 bases. The CDR3 length is 13 residues. Germline V gene lookup returns CDR1 SSHAT and CDR2 FNYEAQ (reference sequence). Trimming removed 6 bases from V and 1 base from J; junction bases left unmatched: 3. CDR3 in DNA: TGTGCCAGCAGACCAGGGGGTTCCTACGAGCAGTACTTC. Protein sequence: CASRPGGSYEQYF. The variable domain in full, completed from reference TRBV7-7 and TRBJ2-7, reads GAGVSQSPRYKVTKRGQDVTLRCDPISSHATLYWYQQALGQGPEFLTYFNYEAQPDKSGLPSDRFSAERPEGSISTLTIQRTEQRDSAMYRCASRPGGSYEQYFGPGTRLTVT.

This clonotype was recorded at least ten times. The rearrangement joins TRBV15 to TRBJ2-7, with TRBD2 identical over 9 bases. Looked up from germline, CDR1 is LNHNV and CDR2 is YYDKDF (reference sequence). Trimming at V came to 0 bases and at J to 4 bases, leaving 4 bases not matched to a gene. The CDR3 sequence is 15 residues long. This chain's CDR3 is CATSRDGREGYEQYF. In nucleotides, the CDR3 is TGTGCCACCAGCAGAGATGGGCGGGAGGGATACGAGCAGTACTTC.

This clonotype occurred many times. The rearrangement uses TRBV4-2 and TRBJ1-1, with D perhaps matching TRBD1 (5 bases). The CDR3 consists of 15 residues. V lost 1 base and J 1 base, leaving 10 bases between the germline ends. From germline, CDR1 is LGHNA and CDR2 YNFKEQ. The CDR3: CASSQAGTGNTEAFF. In DNA form, the CDR3 reads TGTGCCAGCAGCCAAGCTGGAACAGGGAACACTGAAGCTTTCTTT.

V is TRBV29-1 and J is TRBJ2-5, with D perhaps matching TRBD1 (6 bases). CDR1 is SQVTM and CDR2 is ANQGSEA in the germline V gene. CDR3 length equals 13 residues. Trimming took off 8 bases at V and 2 bases at J, with 15 bases between the two ends. CDR3 amino acids: CSSYLGQQETQYF. DNA of the CDR3: TGCAGCAGTTACCTGGGACAACAAGAGACCCAGTACTTC.

The chain has TRBV7-9 and TRBJ2-5; 9 nucleotides agree with TRBD2. Germline V gene lookup returns CDR1 SEHNR and CDR2 FQNEAQ (reference sequence). The CDR3 sequence is 15 residues long. J was trimmed by 3 bases and V by 1 base; bases with no gene match: 3. The CDR3 is CASSLGASGKETQYF. For the CDR3, the DNA is TGTGCCAGCAGCTTAGGGGCTAGCGGGAAAGAGACCCAGTACTTC.

The rearrangement links TRBV5-4 to TRBJ2-2, with D possibly being TRBD1 (6 bases). V lost 3 bases, J lost 8 bases, and 14 bases lay in between. This CDR3 region has 14 residues. CDR1 is SGHNT, CDR2 YYREEE, per germline (reference sequence). The CDR3 region is CASSSEYGTGELFF. DNA of the CDR3: TGTGCCAGCAGCTCCGAGTACGGGACAGGGGAGCTGTTTTTT.

This clonotype was observed at least ten times. The gene calls are TRBV5-1 and TRBJ1-2; 10 nucleotides align to TRBD1. V shed 8 bases and J 3 bases; nucleotides not matched to a gene: 13. From germline, CDR1 is SGHRS and CDR2 YFSETQ. CDR3 length equals 16 residues. DNA for the CDR3: TGCGCCAGTCAAAGGGAGACAGGGGGCGCCGACTATGGCTACACCTTC. Its translation is CASQRETGGADYGYTF.